Listed below are T cell receptor beta chains from one sample, sequenced in a study of response to subunit inactivated influenza vaccine. TCRdb independently ran MiXCR on the RT-PCR reads; one entry per CDR3 protein. The data show some 550,000 distinct CDR3 sequences, approximately 20% seen once. These sequences were also reported in another study, on T cells expressing NK-cell markers.

The starting material was CD4+ T cells sorted from PBMCs, obtained less than 13 days after vaccination. The receptors were gathered from a man aged 50 to 60 who received an inactivated influenza vaccine. CDR3s include the opening cysteine and the closing phenylalanine or tryptophan. A D gene is named only where the DNA matches it firmly. Expanded clones get a size class; other rows say once, few or many, or leave the size out.

D: -
V: TRBV7-9
size: -
J: TRBJ2-3
CDR3: CASSSGALHSDTQYF
DNA: TGTGCCAGCAGCTCAGGAGCTTTACACTCGGATACGCAGTATTTT

D: -
V: TRBV5-1
size: many
J: TRBJ1-2
CDR3: CASSLDSLYGYTF
DNA: TGCGCCAGCAGCCTGGACAGCCTCTATGGCTACACCTTC

D: TRBD1
V: TRBV4-3
size: many
J: TRBJ2-3
CDR3: CASSQWTGFTDTQYF
DNA: TGCGCCAGCAGCCAATGGACAGGATTCACAGATACGCAGTATTTT

D: -
V: TRBV6-5
size: few
J: TRBJ1-2
CDR3: CASSSGETYGYTF
DNA: TGTGCCAGCAGTTCGGGGGAAACCTATGGCTACACCTTC

D: -
V: TRBV12-3/TRBV12-4
size: -
J: TRBJ2-2
CDR3: CASSFAGYGDSGELFF
DNA: TGTGCCAGCAGTTTCGCAGGGTATGGAGACTCCGGGGAGCTGTTTTTT

D: -
V: TRBV7-7
size: -
J: TRBJ2-5
CDR3: CASSLGGSPQETQYF
DNA: TGTGCCAGCAGCTTAGGAGGCAGCCCTCAAGAGACCCAGTACTTC

D: TRBD2
V: TRBV11-2
size: -
J: TRBJ2-1
CDR3: CASSLPTGGYRSYNEQFF
DNA: TGTGCCAGCAGCCTTCCGACGGGGGGGTACCGCTCCTACAATGAGCAGTTCTTC

D: -
V: TRBV7-2
size: few
J: TRBJ1-1
CDR3: CASSWRQTNTEAFF
DNA: TGTGCCAGCAGCTGGAGACAAACCAACACTGAAGCTTTCTTT

D: -
V: TRBV3-1
size: -
J: TRBJ2-1
CDR3: CASSLIGRSGGNEQFF
DNA: TGTGCCAGCAGCCTCATAGGGCGTTCAGGGGGGAATGAGCAGTTCTTC

D: TRBD1
V: TRBV5-5
size: few
J: TRBJ2-1
CDR3: CASSLNRGQGIEQFF
DNA: TGTGCCAGCAGCTTGAATCGGGGACAGGGGATCGAGCAGTTCTTC